Detailed here is one TCR beta chain. At the DNA level, this CDR3 is encoded by other sequences in the same sample as well. The sample is drawn from a study of blood T cell repertoires in COVID-19. Authors' data handling: Cell counts per sample came from amplifying reference gene primers. Repertoires were generated with immunoSEQ multiplex PCR, while TCRdb's copy carries only in-frame clones and drops some. The V and J calls and clone size are taken from that table; D and trimming were inferred from the DNA. The data contain 650,000 to 800,000 clones, over 80% of them singletons. From germline, CDR1 is LNHDA and CDR2 SQIVND (reference sequence). V lost 3 bases to trimming and J lost 4 bases, with 12 bases between them. This CDR3 region has 14 residues.

This receptor was identified in a woman younger than 30 with acute or convalescent COVID-19. The sequenced material came from peripheral blood. J is TRBJ1-1 and V is TRBV19, with D hard to call. CDR3 nucleotides: TGTGCCAGTAGTATTGGAGGGCTGGGCACTGAAGCTTTCTTT. Residues: CASSIGGLGTEAFF.